A single sample gave rise to the 19 T cell receptor beta chains below, sequenced in a study of T cell responses to AZD1222 COVID-19 vaccine. This table comes from immunoSEQ multiplex PCR, and its TCRdb copy is limited to in-frame clones, with some not included. The table includes about 110,000 clones, 85% to 90% detected once. Material: peripheral blood, obtained on day 0 of AZD1222 vaccination. Every receptor here comes from an adult in good health.

In this sample, this clone turned up once. The genes are TRBV6-5 and TRBJ2-1, with TRBD1 identical over 7 bases. The CDR3 is 14 residues long. CDR1 and CDR2 from the germline V gene are MNHEY and SVGAGI. V trimming: 3 bases; J trimming: 7 bases; junction bases outside the gene matches: 6. The CDR3 coding sequence is TGTGCCAGCAGTTATCCGGGACAGAGGAATGAGCAGTTCTTC. This codes for CASSYPGQRNEQFF.

The V gene is TRBV7-6, the J gene TRBJ2-7, with 8 bases matching TRBD1. Germline CDR1 and CDR2: SGHVS and FNYEAQ. V gave up 4 bases and J gave up 1 base; unmatched junction bases: 3. The CDR3 is 14 residues long. CDR3 nucleotides: TGTGCCAGCAGCTCGCGACAGGGGTCCTACGAGCAGTACTTC. It yields the protein CASSSRQGSYEQYF.

V and J are TRBV5-1 and TRBJ2-7; tentatively, D is TRBD1 (5 bases). Trimming pared 2 bases from V and 3 bases from J, leaving 15 bases between. This CDR3 is built from 15 residues. Germline V CDR1 and CDR2: SGHRS, YFSETQ. Here the CDR3 DNA reads TGCGCCAGCAGCTTAAACCCGGACATTAGCTACGAGCAGTACTTC. Amino acids: CASSLNPDISYEQYF. Full variable domain (remainder filled in from reference TRBV5-1 and TRBJ2-7): KAGVTQTPRYLIKTRGQQVTLSCSPISGHRSVSWYQQTPGQGLQFLFEYFSETQRNKGNFPGRFSGRQFSNSRSEMNVSTLELGDSALYLCASSLNPDISYEQYFGPGTRLTVT.

The V call is TRBV28, the J call TRBJ2-7, with 9 bases fitting TRBD1. V was pared by 6 bases and J by 0 bases, with 12 bases of the junction left unmatched. Per germline, CDR1 MDHEN and CDR2 SYDVKM. The CDR3 runs to 17 residues. The CDR3 DNA is TGTGCCAGCAGAGGGACAGGGAAGGGACTTAGCTCCTACGAGCAGTACTTC. Its protein product is CASRGTGKGLSSYEQYF.

The chain recombines TRBV5-8 with TRBJ1-4; D not resolved. V was trimmed by 4 bases and J by 6 bases, leaving 13 bases between them. The length of the CDR3 is 14 residues. Germline-derived CDR1 and CDR2 are SGHTS and YDEGEE. The CDR3 region is CASSIGEPDEKLFF. As DNA, the CDR3 is TGTGCCAGCAGCATAGGAGAGCCCGATGAAAAACTGTTTTTT.

V is TRBV19 and J is TRBJ1-1; 10 positions agree with TRBD1. The V gene's germline CDR1 is LNHDA and CDR2 SQIVND (reference sequence). Losses at the gene ends were 5 bases for V and 4 bases for J; bases not matched to a gene: 7. The CDR3 totals 15 residues. In DNA, the CDR3 is TGTGCCAGTAGTCCCCGACAGGGGGCGCGCACTGAAGCTTTCTTT. The encoded protein is CASSPRQGARTEAFF. Drawing the rest from reference TRBV19 and TRBJ1-1, the complete variable domain is DGGITQSPKYLFRKEGQNVTLSCEQNLNHDAMYWYRQDPGQGLRLIYYSQIVNDFQKGDIAEGYSVSREKKESFPLTVTSAQKNPTAFYLCASSPRQGARTEAFFGQGTRLTVV.

The chain recombines TRBV3-1 (or the pseudogene TRBV3-2) with TRBJ2-2; D is perhaps TRBD1 (5 bases). The ends were cut back, 2 bases at V and 1 base at J, with 11 bases in the middle. This CDR3 has 16 amino acids. CDR1 is LGHDT and CDR2 is YNNKEL in the germline V gene (reference sequence). CDR3: CASSQYMTENTGELFF. The CDR3 DNA reads TGTGCCAGCAGCCAATATATGACAGAGAACACCGGGGAGCTGTTTTTT.

This clone was found a few times. Sequence at one end of the junction differs from germline and may be a read error. The chain recombines TRBV3-1 (or the pseudogene TRBV3-2) with TRBJ1-2; D is unresolved. Germline V gene lookup returns CDR1 LGHDT and CDR2 YNNKEL (reference sequence). CDR3 size: 10 residues. CDR3 DNA: TGTGCCAGCAGCCAAGTCCAGCTACCATTC. Amino acid sequence: CASSQVQLPF.

The CDR3 DNA reads TGTGCCAGCAGACGCGACACTAGCGGGCCGAGCTCCTACAATGAGCAGTTCTTC. Its translation is CASRRDTSGPSSYNEQFF. The chain joins TRBV28 to TRBJ2-1; TRBD2 agrees at 9 bases. CDR1 and CDR2 (germline): MDHEN, SYDVKM. Trimming removed 6 bases from V and 0 bases from J; junction bases left unmatched: 12. The CDR3 totals 18 residues.

The rearrangement joins TRBV18 to TRBJ2-7; no definite D call. The CDR3 is 13 amino acids. Germline assignment: CDR1 KGHSH and CDR2 LQKENI. Trimming took 0 bases from V and 2 from J, leaving 5 bases between them. The CDR3 loop reads CASSPPATYEQYF. In DNA, the CDR3 is TGTGCCAGCTCACCACCGGCTACCTACGAGCAGTACTTC. The full variable domain, its missing parts supplied by reference TRBV18 and TRBJ2-7, is NAGVMQNPRHLVRRRGQEARLRCSPMKGHSHVYWYRQLPEEGLKFMVYLQKENIIDESGMPKERFSAEFPKEGPSILRIQQVVRGDSAAYFCASSPPATYEQYFGPGTRLTVT.

V gene TRBV3-1 (or the pseudogene TRBV3-2) combines with J gene TRBJ1-5; perhaps TRBD1 as D (6 bases). The germline CDR1 and CDR2 sequences are LGHDT and YNNKEL (reference sequence). The CDR3 runs to 16 residues. V was clipped by 0 bases and J by 7 bases, with 16 bases between them. CDR3 nucleotides: TGTGCCAGCAGCCAAGAGTTTGGGGGGCGCGGACAGCCCCAGCATTTT. This gives the protein CASSQEFGGRGQPQHF.

CDR3 in DNA: TGCGCCAGCAGCTCGGGGCTCGGGACTACAAACTACGAGCAGTACTTC. This gives the protein CASSSGLGTTNYEQYF. V is TRBV5-1 and J is TRBJ2-7; 7 bases line up with TRBD2. Germline assignment: CDR1 SGHRS and CDR2 YFSETQ. The length of the CDR3 is 16 residues. Trimming removed 3 bases from V and 3 bases from J; junction bases left unmatched: 12.

The V and J genes are TRBV7-2 and TRBJ2-7; D remains unclear. V shed 0 bases and J shed 2 bases, with 8 bases lying between them. The CDR3 sequence is 14 residues long. Germline-derived CDR1 and CDR2 are SGHTA and FQGNSA. The CDR3 DNA sequence: TGTGCCAGCAGCTTAGCGGGAACCACCTACGAGCAGTACTTC. Its protein is CASSLAGTTYEQYF.

Turning to this clone: At one end the junction does not follow the germline gene, possibly because of a read error. The chain links TRBV7-2 to TRBJ2-2; maybe TRBD1 (5 bases). Germline loops: CDR1 SGHTA, CDR2 FQGNSA. The CDR3 extends over 13 amino acids. For the CDR3, the DNA is TGTGCCAGCAGCTCCCGGACACCCGGCGAGCTGTTTTTT. Encoded protein: CASSSRTPGELFF.

The chain recombines TRBV10-2 with TRBJ2-7; TRBD1 matches at 8 bases. The germline V gene has CDR1 WSHSY and CDR2 SAAADI. This CDR3 is 13 amino acids long. The J segment lost 7 bases and the V segment lost 7 bases, leaving 9 bases of the junction unmatched. The CDR3: CASTKGQDKEQYF. In DNA, the CDR3 is TGCGCCAGCACCAAGGGACAGGATAAGGAGCAGTACTTC.

V is TRBV19 and J is TRBJ1-4; no firm D call. V lost 6 bases to trimming and J lost 0 bases, with 8 bases between them. This CDR3 is 14 amino acids long. Looked up from germline, CDR1 is LNHDA and CDR2 is SQIVND (reference sequence). The CDR3 coding sequence is TGTGCCAGTAGCCTAGTAGCAACTAATGAAAAACTGTTTTTT. This codes for CASSLVATNEKLFF.

Comments on this clone: Different DNA sequences within this sample yield the same CDR3. This chain connects TRBV5-1 to TRBJ2-1; tentative D call: TRBD2 (6 bases). The CDR3 is made up of 15 amino acids. The V end was cut by 2 bases, the J end by 0 bases, with 9 bases between. Germline V CDR1 and CDR2: SGHRS, YFSETQ. The CDR3 nucleotides are TGCGCCAGCAGCTTTTCGGGGGACTCCTACAATGAGCAGTTCTTC. Amino acids: CASSFSGDSYNEQFF.

This clone was counted a few times. V usage is TRBV30 and J usage is TRBJ1-5, with D possibly being TRBD1 (6 bases). CDR3 length equals 14 residues. Germline values: CDR1 GTSNPN, CDR2 SVGIG (reference sequence). V was shortened by 5 bases and J by 7 bases, with 18 bases between the two germline ends. CDR3 DNA sequence: TGTGCCTGGGGGGACATCTCCCCAACCCAGCCCCAGCATTTT. Translated: CAWGDISPTQPQHF.

V is TRBV28 and J is TRBJ1-1; no clear D gene. Germline lookup yields CDR1 MDHEN and CDR2 SYDVKM. Trimming removed 8 bases from V and 0 bases from J, with 10 bases in between. The CDR3 runs 13 residues. In DNA, the CDR3 is TGTGCCAGCGCCTTAGAGGTGAACACTGAAGCTTTCTTT. Protein: CASALEVNTEAFF.